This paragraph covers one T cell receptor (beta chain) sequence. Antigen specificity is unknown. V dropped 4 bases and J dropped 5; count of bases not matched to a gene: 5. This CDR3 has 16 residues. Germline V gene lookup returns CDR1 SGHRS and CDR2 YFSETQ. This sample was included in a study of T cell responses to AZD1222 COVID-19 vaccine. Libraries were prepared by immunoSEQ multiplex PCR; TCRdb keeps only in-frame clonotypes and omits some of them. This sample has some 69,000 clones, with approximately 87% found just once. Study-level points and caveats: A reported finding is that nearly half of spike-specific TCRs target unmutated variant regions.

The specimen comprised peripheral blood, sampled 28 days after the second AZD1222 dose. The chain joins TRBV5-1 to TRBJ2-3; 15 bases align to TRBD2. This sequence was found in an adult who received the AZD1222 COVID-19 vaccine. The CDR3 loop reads CASSPGLAGGVDTQYF. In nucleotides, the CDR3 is TGCGCCAGCAGCCCCGGACTAGCGGGAGGGGTAGATACGCAGTATTTT.